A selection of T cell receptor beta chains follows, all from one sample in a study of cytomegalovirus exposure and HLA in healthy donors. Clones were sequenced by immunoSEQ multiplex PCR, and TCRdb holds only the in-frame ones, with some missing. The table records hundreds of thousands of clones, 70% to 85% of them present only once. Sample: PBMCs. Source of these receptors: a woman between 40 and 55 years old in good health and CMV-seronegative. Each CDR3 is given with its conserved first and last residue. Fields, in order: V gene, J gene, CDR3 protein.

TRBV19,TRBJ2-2,CASSSGADTGELFF
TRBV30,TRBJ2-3,CAWSPQRQGASTDTQYF
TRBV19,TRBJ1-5,CASSIARGRNQPQHF
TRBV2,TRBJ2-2,CASRAPGLGHTGELFF
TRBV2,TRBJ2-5,CASSGQGGETQYF
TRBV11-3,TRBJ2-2,CAIQLRDTGELFF
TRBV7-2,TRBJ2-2,CASSHGLAGGKPTGELFF
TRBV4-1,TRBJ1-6,CASSPSDRGEDSPLHF
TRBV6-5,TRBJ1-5,CASSRPGRNQPQHF
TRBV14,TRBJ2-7,CASSQLGWDSTYEQYF
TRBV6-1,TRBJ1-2,CASSEKSLSGNYGYTF
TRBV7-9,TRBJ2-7,CASSLGGQGYEQYF
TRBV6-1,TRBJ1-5,CASSNRANQPQHF
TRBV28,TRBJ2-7,CASSFSPTGTASSYEQYF
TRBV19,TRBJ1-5,CASMAGDRVLGYQPQHF
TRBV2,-,CASSDIAYEQYF
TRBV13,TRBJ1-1,CASSYDRGRTEAFF
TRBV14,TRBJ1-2,CASSPRARAQDGYTF
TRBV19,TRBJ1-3,CATTSSGYSGNTIYF
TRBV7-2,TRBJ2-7,CASSFPGLGYEQYF
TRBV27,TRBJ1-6,CASWTVNSPLHF
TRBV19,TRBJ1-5,CASSIGAIQPQHF
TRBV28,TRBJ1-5,CASRTMNQPQHF
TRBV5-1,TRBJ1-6,CASSLEGQGIHNSPLHF
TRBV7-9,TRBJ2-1,CSSSDTGGKQFF
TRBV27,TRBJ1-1,CASRPGDRVYTEAFF
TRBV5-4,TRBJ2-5,CASSRDKETQYF
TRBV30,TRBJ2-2,CAWSVRAGTNTGELFF
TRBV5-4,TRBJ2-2,CASSLFTGELFF
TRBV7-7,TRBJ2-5,CASSPDRVETQYF